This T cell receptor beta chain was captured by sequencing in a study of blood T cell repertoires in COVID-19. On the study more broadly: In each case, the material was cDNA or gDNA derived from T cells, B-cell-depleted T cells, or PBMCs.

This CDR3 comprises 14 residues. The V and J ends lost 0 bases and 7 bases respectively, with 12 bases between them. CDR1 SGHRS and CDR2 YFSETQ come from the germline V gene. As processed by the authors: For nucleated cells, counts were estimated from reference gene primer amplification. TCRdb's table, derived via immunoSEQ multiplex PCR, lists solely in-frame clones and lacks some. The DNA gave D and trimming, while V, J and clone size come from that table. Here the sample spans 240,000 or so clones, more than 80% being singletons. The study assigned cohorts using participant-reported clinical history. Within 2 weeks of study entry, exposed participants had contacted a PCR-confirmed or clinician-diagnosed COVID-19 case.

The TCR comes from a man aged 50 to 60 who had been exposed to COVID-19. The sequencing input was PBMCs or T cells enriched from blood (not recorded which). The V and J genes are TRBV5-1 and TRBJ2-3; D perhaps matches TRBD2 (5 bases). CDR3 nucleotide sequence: TGCGCCAGCAGCTTGGGGGCGGAGGAATATACGCAGTATTTT. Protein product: CASSLGAEEYTQYF.